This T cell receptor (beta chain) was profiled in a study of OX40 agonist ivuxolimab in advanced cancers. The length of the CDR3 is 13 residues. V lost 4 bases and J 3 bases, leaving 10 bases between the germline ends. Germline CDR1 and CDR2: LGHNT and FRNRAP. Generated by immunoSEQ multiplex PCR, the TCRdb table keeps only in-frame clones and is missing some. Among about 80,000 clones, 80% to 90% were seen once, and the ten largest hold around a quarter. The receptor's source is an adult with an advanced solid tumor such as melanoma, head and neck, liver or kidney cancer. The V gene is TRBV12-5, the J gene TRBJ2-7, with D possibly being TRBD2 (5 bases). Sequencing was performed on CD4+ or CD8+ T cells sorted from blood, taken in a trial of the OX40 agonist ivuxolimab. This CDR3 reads CASGSADGYEQYF. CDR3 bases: TGTGCTAGTGGTTCAGCGGACGGCTACGAGCAGTACTTC.